The 30 T cell receptor beta chains below come from one sample, sequenced in a study of T cell responses to AZD1222 COVID-19 vaccine. The assay was immunoSEQ multiplex PCR, and TCRdb's table has in-frame clones only and misses some. The table lists tens of thousands of clones, approximately 80% of them singletons. The input for sequencing was peripheral blood, taken 28 days after the second AZD1222 dose. The receptors here all came from an adult who received the AZD1222 COVID-19 vaccine.

V is TRBV3-1 (or the pseudogene TRBV3-2) and J is TRBJ2-5, with TRBD1 matching over 7 bases. With 5 bases clipped from V and 1 base from J, the junction kept 4 bases outside the gene matches. This CDR3 has 14 residues. The germline gives CDR1 LGHDT, CDR2 YNNKEL (reference sequence). The CDR3 sequence: CASSMGQFQETQYF. The CDR3 DNA reads as TGTGCCAGCAGCATGGGACAGTTCCAAGAGACCCAGTACTTC.

This chain connects TRBV6-5 to TRBJ1-5; 8 bases agree with TRBD1. The V gene's germline CDR1 is MNHEY and CDR2 SVGAGI. The trim removed 6 bases at V and 7 bases at J, leaving 11 bases unmatched. The CDR3 spans 15 residues. CDR3 sequence (DNA): TGTGCCAGCAGGGGGGGACAGGAGACGGGACAGCCCCAGCATTTT. Encoded protein: CASRGGQETGQPQHF.

The J gene is TRBJ2-3, the V gene TRBV29-1; a weak D match, TRBD2 (6 bases). V was clipped by 6 bases and J by 0 bases, with 13 bases between them. The CDR3 loop spans 14 amino acids. Germline loops: CDR1 SQVTM, CDR2 ANQGSEA. For the CDR3, the DNA is TGCAGCGTGGATAGCGGAACTAGCACAGATACGCAGTATTTT. This sequence encodes CSVDSGTSTDTQYF.

The chain carries TRBV10-3 and TRBJ2-7; 10 nucleotides align to TRBD2. J was trimmed by 2 bases and V by 5 bases; bases with no gene match: 15. CDR1 is ENHRY and CDR2 is SYGVKD in the germline V gene. The CDR3 totals 18 residues. DNA of the CDR3: TGTGCCATCAGTTCCCTTACATCTAGCGGGGGAGCTGCCTACGAGCAGTACTTC. Translated: CAISSLTSSGGAAYEQYF.

This clone was found a few times. The V call is TRBV27, the J call TRBJ2-7, with D unresolved. V dropped 2 bases and J dropped 2 bases, with 7 bases sitting between them. Germline CDR1 is MNHEY and CDR2 is SMNVEV (reference sequence). This CDR3 region has 13 residues. The CDR3, as DNA: TGTGCCAGCAGTTTAGGGCCAGCCTACGAGCAGTACGTC. Amino acids: CASSLGPAYEQYV.

The V gene is TRBV10-1, the J gene TRBJ1-1; the D is unclear. This CDR3 is built from 13 residues. V lost 2 bases and J 0 bases, leaving 4 bases between the germline ends. CDR1 is WNHNN, CDR2 SYGVQD, per germline (reference sequence). The CDR3 reads CASSEGLNTEAFF. CDR3 nucleotides: TGCGCCAGCAGTGAGGGCTTGAACACTGAAGCTTTCTTT.

This chain links TRBV20-1 with TRBJ1-1; 10 bases are a match to TRBD1. After removal of 7 bases from V and 11 bases from J, the junction contained 4 bases not matched to a gene. The germline V gene has CDR1 DFQATT and CDR2 SNEGSKA (reference sequence). This CDR3 contains 10 residues. In nucleotides, the CDR3 is TGCAGTGTTGCGGACAGGGGGGCTTTCTTT. Its translation is CSVADRGAFF.

The chain recombines TRBV12-5 with TRBJ2-7, with a weak D call TRBD1 (6 bases). This CDR3 region has 14 residues. Germline V gives CDR1 LGHNT, CDR2 FRNRAP. Trimming removed 4 bases from V and 8 bases from J, with 18 bases in between. The DNA of the CDR3 is TGTGCTAGTGGTTCCCCCTCGGACAGTACGCAGCAGTACTTC. This codes for CASGSPSDSTQQYF.

This chain uses TRBV10-2 with TRBJ2-7; possibly TRBD2 for D (6 bases). Trimming took 6 bases from V and 6 from J, leaving 24 bases between them. The CDR3 is 16 residues long. Germline CDR1 is WSHSY and CDR2 is SAAADI. The chain's CDR3 is CASSVRTGTPGGEQYV. The CDR3 DNA reads TGCGCCAGCAGCGTACGTACCGGGACTCCGGGTGGCGAGCAGTACGTC.

This clone was counted only a few times. V usage is TRBV19 and J usage is TRBJ2-1; 11 bases line up with TRBD2. J was trimmed by 7 bases and V by 5 bases; bases with no gene match: 7. This CDR3 is built from 15 residues. Germline lookup yields CDR1 LNHDA and CDR2 SQIVND (reference sequence). The chain's CDR3 is CASSLRLAGINEQFF. CDR3 bases: TGTGCCAGTAGTCTACGACTAGCGGGGATTAATGAGCAGTTCTTC. The full variable domain, in which reference TRBV19 and TRBJ2-1 provide the parts outside the CDR3, is DGGITQSPKYLFRKEGQNVTLSCEQNLNHDAMYWYRQDPGQGLRLIYYSQIVNDFQKGDIAEGYSVSREKKESFPLTVTSAQKNPTAFYLCASSLRLAGINEQFFGPGTRLTVL.

The rearrangement links TRBV27 to TRBJ2-1; the match to TRBD1 covers 12 bases. The V segment lost 5 bases and the J segment 8 bases; nucleotides outside the gene matches: 13. The CDR3 is made up of 17 amino acids. Looked up from germline, CDR1 is MNHEY and CDR2 is SMNVEV (reference sequence). CDR3 nucleotides: TGTGCCAGCAGTCTTGCCCCGGGACAGGGGGCTTTGGATGAGCAGTTCTTC. It codes for CASSLAPGQGALDEQFF.

This chain uses TRBV18 with TRBJ2-2; 9 positions match TRBD2. Losses at the gene ends were 1 base for V and 7 bases for J; bases not matched to a gene: 7. CDR3 length: 16 amino acids. In germline, CDR1 is KGHSH, CDR2 LQKENI. Here the CDR3 DNA reads TGTGCCAGCTCACCACGTAGCGGGGGATTCATCGGGGAGCTGTTTTTT. Amino acids: CASSPRSGGFIGELFF.

The chain combines TRBV19 with TRBJ1-2; D is possibly TRBD1 (6 bases). Trimming took off 2 bases at V and 4 bases at J, with 8 bases between the two ends. CDR1 is LNHDA and CDR2 is SQIVND in the germline V gene (reference sequence). The CDR3 runs to 13 residues. This CDR3 is CASSIQGLYGYTF. CDR3 coding DNA: TGTGCCAGTAGTATACAGGGGCTCTATGGCTACACCTTC.

The chain combines TRBV6-5 with TRBJ2-2, with D perhaps given as TRBD1 or TRBD2 (5 bases each). Germline values: CDR1 MNHEY, CDR2 SVGAGI. This CDR3 comprises 14 residues. Trimming removed 7 bases from V and 2 bases from J, with 11 bases in between. The CDR3 reads CASKRGFNTGELFF. Here the CDR3 DNA reads TGTGCCAGCAAACGGGGCTTCAACACCGGGGAGCTGTTTTTT.

The J gene is TRBJ1-4, the V gene TRBV9, with a tentative D call TRBD1 (6 bases). Germline V gene sequence: CDR1 SGDLS, CDR2 YYNGEE. The CDR3 covers 15 residues. V was trimmed by 0 bases and J by 4 bases, leaving 10 bases between them. The CDR3 here is CASSVGGALNEKLFF. CDR3 sequence (DNA): TGTGCCAGCAGCGTAGGGGGGGCCCTTAATGAAAAACTGTTTTTT.

The chain joins TRBV2 to TRBJ1-5; 9 bases are a match to TRBD1. This CDR3 has 14 amino acids. The germline gives CDR1 SNHLY, CDR2 FYNNEI. Trimming removed 6 bases from V and 2 bases from J; junction bases left unmatched: 2. CDR3 sequence reads: CASRGTGRNQPQHF. In DNA form, the CDR3 reads TGTGCCAGCAGAGGGACAGGGCGCAATCAGCCCCAGCATTTT.

The genes are TRBV11-2 and TRBJ2-1, with 14 bases that match TRBD2. J gave up 7 bases and V 6 bases, and 5 bases lay outside the gene matches. CDR3 length equals 15 residues. Germline CDR1 reads SGHAT; CDR2 reads FQNNGV. In DNA form, the CDR3 reads TGTGCCAGCAGTCCGGGACTAGCGGGAGAGAATGAGCAGTTCTTC. It codes for CASSPGLAGENEQFF. Using reference TRBV11-2 and TRBJ2-1 for the parts outside the CDR3, the full variable domain is EAGVAQSPRYKIIEKRQSVAFWCNPISGHATLYWYQQILGQGPKLLIQFQNNGVVDDSQLPKDRFSAERLKGVDSTLKIQPAKLEDSAVYLCASSPGLAGENEQFFGPGTRLTVL.

The chain carries TRBV7-2 and TRBJ1-5; 7 bases align to TRBD1. The germline V gene encodes CDR1 SGHTA and CDR2 FQGNSA. This CDR3 contains 17 residues. V was pared by 4 bases and J by 0 bases, with 9 bases of the junction left unmatched. CDR3 region: CASSSLSQGNSNQPQHF. The CDR3 DNA reads TGTGCCAGCAGCTCTCTCTCACAGGGGAATAGCAATCAGCCCCAGCATTTT.

The chain joins TRBV5-1 to TRBJ1-1; D perhaps matches TRBD1 (5 bases). Looked up from germline, CDR1 is SGHRS and CDR2 is YFSETQ. The germline V and J ends were trimmed by 6 bases and 0 bases, with 12 bases remaining between them. The length of the CDR3 is 14 residues. The CDR3 here is CASNQGTVNTEAFF. The DNA of the CDR3 is TGCGCCAGCAACCAAGGGACCGTGAACACTGAAGCTTTCTTT.

This clone showed up just once. The chain joins TRBV2 to TRBJ1-2; D may be TRBD1 (5 bases). V was shortened by 2 bases and J by 7 bases, with 8 bases between the two germline ends. CDR3 length: 12 amino acids. Germline V gives CDR1 SNHLY, CDR2 FYNNEI. DNA for the CDR3: TGTGCCAGCAGTGAACGGGGGGGTGGCTACACCTTC. Encoded protein: CASSERGGGYTF.

V usage is TRBV7-2 and J usage is TRBJ1-1; D unresolved. The germline V gene has CDR1 SGHTA and CDR2 FQGNSA. Trimming took off 1 base at V and 3 bases at J, with 6 bases between the two ends. The CDR3 spans 13 residues. CDR3 region: CASSLEAYTEAFF. CDR3 in DNA: TGTGCCAGCAGCTTAGAGGCTTACACTGAAGCTTTCTTT.

This clone was recorded a few times. The chain combines TRBV27 with TRBJ1-1; D ambiguous. V shed 8 bases and J shed 0 bases, with 10 bases lying between them. Germline loops: CDR1 MNHEY, CDR2 SMNVEV (reference sequence). The CDR3 runs to 13 residues. CDR3 nucleotides: TGTGCCAGCCAACCGGTTGTGAACACTGAAGCTTTCTTT. Translation: CASQPVVNTEAFF.

The count of this clone is one. The chain joins TRBV6-6 to TRBJ1-4; D is perhaps TRBD1 (5 bases). V was cut by 0 bases and J by 3 bases, with 8 bases left in between. The CDR3 loop spans 15 amino acids. Germline V gene lookup returns CDR1 MNHNY and CDR2 SVGAGI (reference sequence). CDR3 nucleotides: TGTGCCAGCAGTTACTCGGGGCTGTCTAATGAAAAACTGTTTTTT. It translates to CASSYSGLSNEKLFF.

This rearrangement joins TRBV4-1 to TRBJ1-1, with D unclear. V was trimmed by 4 bases and J by 5 bases, leaving 11 bases between them. Germline CDR1 and CDR2: MGHRA and YSYEKL. The CDR3 covers 13 residues. The CDR3 sequence is CASSRNDGTEAFF. CDR3 DNA: TGCGCCAGCAGCCGGAACGACGGTACTGAAGCTTTCTTT.

This rearrangement joins TRBV2 to TRBJ2-7; a possible D gene is TRBD1 (5 bases). Trimming cost V 3 bases and J 9 bases, with 6 bases left between them. The germline V gene has CDR1 SNHLY and CDR2 FYNNEI. CDR3 length: 10 residues. CDR3 coding DNA: TGTGCCAGCAGTGACAGGGCGCAGTACTTC. Amino acid sequence: CASSDRAQYF. The variable domain in full, with the rest retrieved from reference TRBV2 and TRBJ2-7, is EPEVTQTPSHQVTQMGQEVILRCVPISNHLYFYWYRQILGQKVEFLVSFYNNEISEKSEIFDDQFSVERPDGSNFTLKIRSTKLEDSAMYFCASSDRAQYFGPGTRLTVT.

This clone qualifies as medium-sized. The rearrangement uses TRBV12-3 or TRBV12-4 and TRBJ2-1, with D uncertain. Trimming cost V 6 bases and J 8 bases, with 14 bases left between them. This CDR3 comprises 13 residues. This chain's CDR3 is CASSFQRPDEQFF. The DNA for the CDR3 is TGTGCCAGCAGCTTCCAAAGACCCGATGAGCAGTTCTTC.

The chain has TRBV30 and TRBJ2-3; 8 positions match TRBD2. The CDR3 length is 15 residues. Germline-derived CDR1 and CDR2 are GTSNPN and SVGIG (reference sequence). V lost 0 bases and J lost 7; bases outside the gene matches: 9. The CDR3 DNA is TGTGCCTGGAGTGTACTACTAGCGGTCGGGAATACGCAGTATTTT. This codes for CAWSVLLAVGNTQYF.

The CDR3 sequence: CASSVAGDTNEKLFF. The CDR3 DNA reads as TGTGCCAGCAGCGTAGCGGGCGACACTAATGAAAAACTGTTTTTT. The gene calls are TRBV9 and TRBJ1-4; no clear D. Germline V gene data show CDR1 as SGDLS and CDR2 as YYNGEE. The CDR3 sequence is 15 residues long. V was trimmed by 0 bases and J by 2 bases, leaving 8 bases between them.

This clone was seen more than once but under ten times. This rearrangement joins TRBV4-3 to TRBJ1-2, with unresolved D. Germline values: CDR1 LGHNA, CDR2 YSLEER. The V end was cut by 1 base, the J end by 6 bases, with 18 bases between. The CDR3 covers 16 residues. CDR3 region: CASSQASGVPRHGYTF. As DNA, the CDR3 is TGCGCCAGCAGCCAAGCGTCGGGCGTCCCCCGCCATGGCTACACCTTC.

This rearrangement joins TRBV4-2 to TRBJ1-4; D gene uncertain. Germline V gene sequence: CDR1 LGHNA, CDR2 YNFKEQ. V lost 1 base and J lost 4, with 7 bases in between. This CDR3 has 14 residues. In nucleotides, the CDR3 is TGTGCCAGCAGCCAAGGCGCGGGTAATGAAAAACTGTTTTTT. Translation gives CASSQGAGNEKLFF.